The T cell receptor (beta chain) under discussion was sequenced for a study of blood T cell repertoires in COVID-19. Study-level information: COVID-19 samples from acute and convalescent phases originated in the United States, Italy and Spain.

Authors' methods: Amplification with reference gene primers provided the estimates of nucleated cell counts. This table comes from immunoSEQ multiplex PCR, and its TCRdb copy is limited to in-frame clones, with some not included. The V and J calls and the clone size are those of that table, but D and trimming were determined from the DNA. The profile shows hundreds of thousands of clones, 75% to 90% of them singletons. The clonotype comes from a man aged 35-49 years with acute or convalescent COVID-19. What was sequenced was peripheral blood.

The DNA for the CDR3 is TGTGCCAGCAGTGAAGCCCAGACAGGGGTAGGGTATGGCTACACCTTC. This gives the protein CASSEAQTGVGYGYTF. The chain carries TRBV6-1 and TRBJ1-2, with 8 bases matching TRBD1. V was clipped by 0 bases and J by 5 bases; unmatched bases: 8. From germline, CDR1 is MNHNS and CDR2 SASEGT. This CDR3 has 16 amino acids.